This T cell receptor (beta chain) stems from a study of blood T cells in healthy people across ages. Together with a sample-barcoded 5' primer, a J-beta primer mix was included in a second PCR lasting roughly 6 to 12 cycles. TCRdb redid the calling of the 5' RACE reads with MiXCR, one entry per CDR3 protein. The table includes roughly 1.9 million distinct CDR3 sequences, about two fifths detected once. General observations from the study: As age increased, TCR beta diversity per million T cells fell in a roughly linear fashion.

V gave up 1 base and J gave up 2 bases, with 9 bases separating them. Germline V gives CDR1 SEHNR, CDR2 FQNEAQ (reference sequence). This CDR3 is built from 14 residues. As regards this clonotype: The antigen is undetermined.

The sequenced sample consisted of blood. The chain carries TRBV7-9 and TRBJ2-7; D ambiguous. The clonotype originates from a human donor in good health. CDR3 sequence (DNA): TGTGCCAGCAGCTTAGAAATGGGTACCTACGAGCAGTACTTC. Translating it yields CASSLEMGTYEQYF.